The clone carrying this T cell receptor beta chain was seen just once. What it binds is unknown. The sample comes from a study of T cell responses to AZD1222 COVID-19 vaccine. General study findings and limits: The number of AZD1222 recipients seropositive at baseline was only 6 or 7. Repertoires in all cases were sampled only once the peak T cell response had passed. Spike was spanned by vaccine-associated CD4 TCRs, with dominance at 160-218 and 743-854. Donors were largely white British and mainly female; clonal diversity was possibly underestimated.

Profiling relied on immunoSEQ multiplex PCR, and the TCRdb table lists in-frame clones only, not all of them. Here the sample spans about 140,000 clones, around 90% being singletons. The CDR3 runs to 16 residues. The V gene end was trimmed by 4 bases and the J gene end by 1 base; junction bases not matched to a gene: 6. In germline, CDR1 is KGHDR, CDR2 SFDVKD. The sequencing used peripheral blood, collected on day 0 of AZD1222 vaccination. This chain links TRBV24-1 with TRBJ1-1, with 9 bases identical to TRBD1. The source is an adult in good health. CDR3 loop: CATSDQGQGGNTEAFF. DNA of the CDR3: TGTGCCACCAGTGACCAGGGACAGGGTGGGAACACTGAAGCTTTCTTT.